The clone carrying this T cell receptor (beta chain) has just one count. As yet, its antigen is unknown. A junction boundary mismatches the germline segment, possibly from a read error. TCR beta CDR3 region amplification was performed from RNA transcripts. HTBI primers drove first-round RT-PCR of the TCR CDR3. TCRdb recomputed calls from the multiplex PCR reads with MiXCR, one row per CDR3 protein. The data show about 580,000 distinct CDR3 sequences, 35% to 55% seen once. Patients were excluded for uncontrolled infection, other autoimmune disease, pregnancy or lactation. Based on clinical symptoms, serum thyroxine and TRAb, thyroid ultrasound and orbital computed tomography, diagnoses were reached. The CDR3 is made up of 16 amino acids. Germline V CDR1 and CDR2: SGHTA, FQGNSA. This entry comes from a study of T cells in Graves' hyperthyroidism and ophthalmopathy. Study observations and caveats: Within blood appeared most thyroid clonotypes that had expanded above 0.001.

The sequencing sample was made of peripheral blood or thyroid tissue (not recorded which). The V gene is TRBV7-2, the J gene TRBJ1-4; a possible D gene is TRBD1 (6 bases). This TCR was recovered from a woman under 30 with Graves' hyperthyroidism. The CDR3 loop is CASSLGYQGRNEELFF. CDR3 bases: TGTGCCAGCAGCTTAGGGTACCAGGGGAGAAATGAAGAACTGTTTTTT.